These 18 T cell receptor beta chains were sequenced from one sample in a study of cytomegalovirus exposure and HLA in healthy donors. The PCR made use of 60 Vbeta and 13 Jbeta primers. Assay: immunoSEQ multiplex PCR; the TCRdb copy retains only in-frame clones and omits some. The table lists 150,000 or so clones, over 75% of them singletons. The specimen sequenced was PBMCs. These receptors were obtained from a man younger than 45 in good health and CMV-seropositive.

The chain carries TRBV27 and TRBJ2-3, with TRBD2 matching over 9 bases. J gave up 6 bases and V 1 base, and 8 bases lay outside the gene matches. This CDR3 is 16 amino acids long. Germline values: CDR1 MNHEY, CDR2 SMNVEV (reference sequence). CDR3 loop: CASSLFPSGITDTQYF. CDR3 coding DNA: TGTGCCAGCAGTTTATTCCCTAGCGGGATTACCGATACGCAGTATTTT.

This chain uses TRBV28 with TRBJ1-1, with a possible D match to TRBD1 (6 bases). Germline CDR1 MDHEN, CDR2 SYDVKM. This CDR3 contains 15 residues. Trimming removed 5 bases at V and 3 bases at J, with 16 bases between. The CDR3 here is CASSILRGAHTEAFF. The CDR3, as DNA: TGTGCCAGCAGTATACTCAGGGGAGCTCACACTGAAGCTTTCTTT.

J is TRBJ1-6 and V is TRBV18, with D uncertain. V was cut by 1 base and J by 7 bases, with 5 bases left in between. The CDR3 runs to 13 residues. Germline V gene data show CDR1 as KGHSH and CDR2 as LQKENI. The CDR3 sequence is CASSPQENSPLHF. The CDR3 nucleotides read TGTGCCAGCTCACCACAGGAGAATTCACCCCTCCACTTT.

V and J are TRBV7-9 and TRBJ2-2; a weak D match, TRBD2 (5 bases). The V end lost 10 bases, the J end lost 4 bases, and 16 bases lay between the germline ends. Germline CDR1 reads SEHNR; CDR2 reads FQNEAQ (reference sequence). The CDR3 consists of 14 residues. For the CDR3, the DNA is TGTGCCATCCCGCAGCTAGCTGCCACCGGGGAGCTGTTTTTT. Amino acid sequence: CAIPQLAATGELFF.

This clone was observed once. This chain connects TRBV18 to TRBJ2-7, with 10 bases matching TRBD2. This CDR3 contains 17 residues. Trimming cost V 3 bases and J 4 bases; bases outside gene matches: 12. The V gene's germline CDR1 is KGHSH and CDR2 LQKENI. CDR3 residues: CASSPWGSGRQVYEQYF. In DNA form, the CDR3 reads TGTGCCAGCTCACCTTGGGGTAGCGGGAGGCAAGTATACGAGCAGTACTTC.

This sequence joins TRBV27 and TRBJ2-7; 7 bases agree with TRBD2. Germline CDR1 reads MNHEY; CDR2 reads SMNVEV (reference sequence). The V segment lost 5 bases and the J segment 1 base; nucleotides outside the gene matches: 5. The CDR3 length is 14 residues. The CDR3: CASSELAVSYEQYF. The CDR3 DNA reads as TGTGCCAGCAGTGAGCTAGCGGTATCCTACGAGCAGTACTTC.

V is TRBV11-2 and J is TRBJ1-2; possible D gene TRBD1, 6 bases. CDR1 and CDR2 (germline): SGHAT, FQNNGV. The CDR3 spans 13 residues. The V and J ends lost 5 bases and 1 base respectively, with 8 bases between them. In DNA form, the CDR3 reads TGTGCCAGCAGCACAGGGTTTAACTATGGCTACACCTTC. As protein: CASSTGFNYGYTF.

The chain carries TRBV7-9 and TRBJ2-1; 12 bases align to TRBD2. The V gene's germline CDR1 is SEHNR and CDR2 FQNEAQ (reference sequence). Trimming removed 3 bases from V and 6 bases from J; junction bases left unmatched: 6. The CDR3 consists of 16 residues. CDR3 nucleotide sequence: TGTGCCAGCAGCTTGAAGACTAGCGGGAGTATCAATGAGCAGTTCTTC. It yields the protein CASSLKTSGSINEQFF. Using reference TRBV7-9 and TRBJ2-1 for the parts outside the CDR3, the full variable domain is DTGVSQNPRHKITKRGQNVTFRCDPISEHNRLYWYRQTLGQGPEFLTYFQNEAQLEKSRLLSDRFSAERPKGSFSTLEIQRTEQGDSAMYLCASSLKTSGSINEQFFGPGTRLTVL.

This rearrangement joins TRBV6-5 to TRBJ2-2; TRBD2 might be the D (6 bases). In germline, CDR1 is MNHEY, CDR2 SVGAGI. The CDR3 extends over 15 amino acids. V was trimmed by 6 bases and J by 0 bases, leaving 11 bases between them. The CDR3 sequence is CASSRTTPNTGELFF. Here the CDR3 DNA reads TGTGCCAGCAGCCGGACTACCCCGAACACCGGGGAGCTGTTTTTT.

This clone was seen more than once but under ten times. The J gene is TRBJ1-5, the V gene TRBV19; 7 bases agree with TRBD1. Germline V gene lookup returns CDR1 LNHDA and CDR2 SQIVND (reference sequence). V shed 4 bases and J 4 bases; nucleotides not matched to a gene: 4. The CDR3 consists of 14 residues. The CDR3 DNA reads TGTGCCAGTAGTAGGGGGGACAGAAATCAGCCCCAGCATTTT. This gives the protein CASSRGDRNQPQHF.

CDR3 in amino acids: CASSLQGAVRSHEQFF. The CDR3 DNA follows: TGTGCCAGCAGTCTTCAGGGGGCGGTCAGGTCGCATGAGCAGTTCTTC. The chain couples TRBV27 to TRBJ2-1; 8 nucleotides align to TRBD1. This CDR3 is 16 amino acids long. Germline CDR1 MNHEY, CDR2 SMNVEV (reference sequence). Trimming cost V 5 bases and J 8 bases; bases outside gene matches: 14.

The rearrangement uses TRBV5-1 and TRBJ1-3; D is unresolved. This CDR3 is 17 amino acids long. Germline CDR1 SGHRS, CDR2 YFSETQ. V was pared by 0 bases and J by 5 bases, with 18 bases between. CDR3 sequence reads: CASSLASPGSGRNTIYF. For the CDR3, the DNA is TGCGCCAGCAGCTTGGCCTCCCCGGGGAGCGGGCGAAACACCATATATTTT.

The V gene is TRBV4-1, the J gene TRBJ1-2, with a tentative D call TRBD1 (6 bases). Germline CDR1 MGHRA, CDR2 YSYEKL. This CDR3 has 15 residues. V lost 0 bases to trimming and J lost 4 bases, with 12 bases between them. Written as DNA, the CDR3 is TGCGCCAGCAGCCAAGATTCACAGGGAACCTATGGCTACACCTTC. Its translation: CASSQDSQGTYGYTF.

The rearrangement joins TRBV28 to TRBJ1-2; the match to TRBD1 covers 9 bases. Germline V gene data show CDR1 as MDHEN and CDR2 as SYDVKM. The CDR3 has 16 amino acids. V dropped 6 bases and J dropped 3; count of bases not matched to a gene: 11. CDR3: CASRPARQGDDYGYTF. The CDR3 DNA is TGTGCCAGCAGGCCAGCCCGACAGGGGGATGACTATGGCTACACCTTC.

The chain couples TRBV11-2 to TRBJ1-6, with D possibly matching TRBD1 (5 bases). Germline CDR1 and CDR2: SGHAT and FQNNGV. The CDR3 has 15 amino acids. V was clipped by 5 bases and J by 7 bases, with 15 bases between them. The CDR3 DNA reads TGTGCCAGCAGCCTCTACAGGCTTAACAATTCACCCCTCCACTTT. This encodes CASSLYRLNNSPLHF. Variable domain in full (rest from reference TRBV11-2 and TRBJ1-6): EAGVAQSPRYKIIEKRQSVAFWCNPISGHATLYWYQQILGQGPKLLIQFQNNGVVDDSQLPKDRFSAERLKGVDSTLKIQPAKLEDSAVYLCASSLYRLNNSPLHFGNGTRLTVT.

The rearrangement links TRBV7-9 to TRBJ2-3; 7 positions match TRBD2. CDR3 length equals 16 residues. The V and J ends lost 1 base and 3 bases, in that order; junction bases with no gene match: 7. Germline lookup yields CDR1 SEHNR and CDR2 FQNEAQ (reference sequence). CDR3 sequence reads: CASSLDVAGVTDTQYF. The CDR3 DNA follows: TGTGCCAGCAGCTTAGACGTTGCGGGAGTAACAGATACGCAGTATTTT.

The V and J genes are TRBV28 and TRBJ2-2; TRBD1 matches at 11 bases. This CDR3 has 16 amino acids. Trimming at V came to 4 bases and at J to 6 bases, leaving 7 bases not matched to a gene. Germline assignment: CDR1 MDHEN and CDR2 SYDVKM. As DNA, the CDR3 is TGTGCCAGCAGTTCCGGACAGGGGGCATTATCCGGGGAGCTGTTTTTT. Translating gives CASSSGQGALSGELFF. Full variable domain (rest looked up from reference TRBV28 and TRBJ2-2): DVKVTQSSRYLVKRTGEKVFLECVQDMDHENMFWYRQDPGLGLRLIYFSYDVKMKEKGDIPEGYSVSREKKERFSLILESASTNQTSMYLCASSSGQGALSGELFFGEGSRLTVL.

The V gene is TRBV28, the J gene TRBJ2-1, with TRBD1 matching over 7 bases. The CDR3 is 14 amino acids. The junction had 7 bases not matched to a gene; V was cut back by 5 bases and J by 6 bases. Per the germline V gene, CDR1 is MDHEN and CDR2 is SYDVKM. The DNA for the CDR3 is TGTGCCAGCAGTCCCGGGACAGAGTTCAATGAGCAGTTCTTC. Its translation: CASSPGTEFNEQFF.